This T cell receptor beta chain was identified during a study of cytomegalovirus exposure and HLA in healthy donors. Of note for this clone: Its antigen is undetermined.

Study results and caveats: Generally TCR sequences proved uncommon, though certain public TCRs appeared in numerous donors. A few CMV-associated chains proved CMV antigen-specific in vitro.

The CDR3 consists of 14 residues. From germline, CDR1 is MNHEY and CDR2 SVGAGI. The V gene lost 0 bases and the J gene lost 4 bases, with 9 bases spanning the gap. Some clones are missing from TCRdb's copy, which holds only in-frame ones; the method was immunoSEQ multiplex PCR. The top ten clones hold approximately 2% of a sample with approximately 160,000 clones, approximately 86% of them seen once. The J gene is TRBJ1-2, the V gene TRBV6-5; TRBD1 might be the D (6 bases). Specimen: PBMCs. The sequence was collected from a man aged 25-45 years in good health and CMV-seropositive. CDR3 region: CASSYSQGLYGYTF. CDR3 coding DNA: TGTGCCAGCAGTTACTCGCAGGGGCTCTATGGCTACACCTTC.